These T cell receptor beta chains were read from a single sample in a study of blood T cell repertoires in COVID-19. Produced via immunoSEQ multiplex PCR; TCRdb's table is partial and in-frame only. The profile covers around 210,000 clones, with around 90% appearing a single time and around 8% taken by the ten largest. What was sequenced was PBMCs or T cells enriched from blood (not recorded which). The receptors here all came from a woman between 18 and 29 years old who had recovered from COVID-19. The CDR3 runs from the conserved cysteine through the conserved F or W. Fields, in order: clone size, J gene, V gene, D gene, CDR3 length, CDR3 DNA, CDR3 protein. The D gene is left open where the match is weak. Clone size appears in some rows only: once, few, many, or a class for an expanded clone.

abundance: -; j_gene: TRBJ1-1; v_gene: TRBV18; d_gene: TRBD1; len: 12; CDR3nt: TGTGCCAGCTCACTTCAGACAGGGTGGGCTTTCTTT; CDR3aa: CASSLQTGWAFF
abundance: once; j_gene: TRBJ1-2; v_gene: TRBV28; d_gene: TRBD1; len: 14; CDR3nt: TGTGCCAGCAGTCCCCTGGGACAGGGGTATGGCTACACCTTC; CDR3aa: CASSPLGQGYGYTF
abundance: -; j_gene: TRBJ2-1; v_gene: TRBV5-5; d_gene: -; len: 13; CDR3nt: TGTGCCAGCAGCCACCCAGGGGAGAATGAGCAGTTCTTC; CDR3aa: CASSHPGENEQFF
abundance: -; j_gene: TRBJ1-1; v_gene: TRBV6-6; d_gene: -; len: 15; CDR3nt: TGTGCCAGCCAAACGGGGCAGGGGCTGGACACTGAAGCTTTCTTT; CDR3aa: CASQTGQGLDTEAFF
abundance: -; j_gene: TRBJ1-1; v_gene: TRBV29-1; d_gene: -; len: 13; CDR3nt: TGCAGCGCCCAAAGAGAGTTGAACACTGAAGCTTTCTTT; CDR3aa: CSAQRELNTEAFF
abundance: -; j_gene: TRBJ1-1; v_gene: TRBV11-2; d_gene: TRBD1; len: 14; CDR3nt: TGTGCCAGCAGCCCTGACAGGGTGAACACTGAAGCTTTCTTT; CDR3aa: CASSPDRVNTEAFF
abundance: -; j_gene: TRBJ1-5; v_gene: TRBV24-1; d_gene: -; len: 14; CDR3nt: TGTGCCACCAGTGGAGGTGCGGACAATCAGCCCCAGCATTTT; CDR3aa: CATSGGADNQPQHF
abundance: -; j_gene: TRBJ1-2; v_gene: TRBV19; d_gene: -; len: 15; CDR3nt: TGTGCCAGTAGTCTAGGGACTACTGGGGCCTATGGCTACACCTTC; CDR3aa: CASSLGTTGAYGYTF
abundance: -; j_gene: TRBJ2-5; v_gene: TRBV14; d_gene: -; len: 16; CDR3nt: TGTGCCAGCAGCCAAGATAGCTACAGGAACCAAGAGACCCAGTACTTC; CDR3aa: CASSQDSYRNQETQYF
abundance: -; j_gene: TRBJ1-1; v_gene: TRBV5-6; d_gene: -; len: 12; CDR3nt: TGTGCCAGCAGCTCTACAGGGAGTGAAGCTTTCTTT; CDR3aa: CASSSTGSEAFF
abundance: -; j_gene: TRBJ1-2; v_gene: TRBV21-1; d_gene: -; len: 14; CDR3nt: TGTGCCAGCAGTCCAAGGGGAGGGGTAGGTGGCTACACCTTC; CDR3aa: CASSPRGGVGGYTF
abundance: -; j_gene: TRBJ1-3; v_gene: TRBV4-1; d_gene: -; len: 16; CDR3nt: TGCGCCAGCAGCCAAGAGGGCAGATACTCTGGAAACACCATATATTTT; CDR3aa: CASSQEGRYSGNTIYF
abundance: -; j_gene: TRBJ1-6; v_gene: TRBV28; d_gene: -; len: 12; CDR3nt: TGTGCCAGCAGTTTAGGGGAGCCACCCCTCCACTTT; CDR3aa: CASSLGEPPLHF
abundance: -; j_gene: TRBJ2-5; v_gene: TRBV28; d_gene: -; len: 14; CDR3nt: TGTGCCAGCACCCCGTCCGCAGGGCGAGAGACCCAGTACTTC; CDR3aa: CASTPSAGRETQYF
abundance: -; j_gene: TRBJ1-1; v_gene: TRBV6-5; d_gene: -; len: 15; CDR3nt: TGTGCCAGCAGTCCCCAACAGGGTGGGAACACTGAAGCTTTCTTT; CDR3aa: CASSPQQGGNTEAFF
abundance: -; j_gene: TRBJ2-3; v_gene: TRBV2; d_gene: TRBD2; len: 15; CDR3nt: TGTGCCAGCAGTGATAGCGGGGGAGTTGCAGATACGCAGTATTTT; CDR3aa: CASSDSGGVADTQYF
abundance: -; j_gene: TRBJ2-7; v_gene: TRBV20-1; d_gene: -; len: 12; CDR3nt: TGCAGTGCTAGTGCGGTCGGGATCGGGCAGTACTTC; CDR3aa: CSASAVGIGQYF
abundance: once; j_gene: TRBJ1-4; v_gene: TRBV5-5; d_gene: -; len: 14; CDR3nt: TGTGCCAGCAGCTTGTGGGGGGCTAATGAAAAACTGTTTTTT; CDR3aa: CASSLWGANEKLFF
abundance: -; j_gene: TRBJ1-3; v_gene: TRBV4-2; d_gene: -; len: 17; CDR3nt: TGTGCCAGCAGCCAAGATTACAGAGTCTCGGGAGGAAACACCATATATTTT; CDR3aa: CASSQDYRVSGGNTIYF
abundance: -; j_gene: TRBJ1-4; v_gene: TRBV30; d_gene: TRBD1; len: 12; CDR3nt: TGTGCCTGTGACAGGGTGGGAGAAAAACTGTTTTTT; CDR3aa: CACDRVGEKLFF
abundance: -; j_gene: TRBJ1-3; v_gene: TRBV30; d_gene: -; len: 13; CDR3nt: TGTGCCTGGAGTGTTAGGAGAGGAAACACCATATATTTT; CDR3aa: CAWSVRRGNTIYF
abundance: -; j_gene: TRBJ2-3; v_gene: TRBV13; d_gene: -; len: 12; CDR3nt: TGTGCCAGCAGCTGGGGCGAGCCTACGCAGTATTTT; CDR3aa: CASSWGEPTQYF
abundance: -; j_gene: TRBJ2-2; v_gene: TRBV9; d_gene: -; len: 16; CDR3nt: TGTGCCAGCAGCGTTCGAAGTACAGGGTTGGGCGGGGAGCTGTTTTTT; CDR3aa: CASSVRSTGLGGELFF
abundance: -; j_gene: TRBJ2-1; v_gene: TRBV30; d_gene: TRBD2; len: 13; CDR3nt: TGTGCCTCAGATCTCTGGGGAGGGAATGAGCAGTTCTTC; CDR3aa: CASDLWGGNEQFF
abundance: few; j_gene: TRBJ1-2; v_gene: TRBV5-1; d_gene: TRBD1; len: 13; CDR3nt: TGCGCCAGCAGCTTGGCTCGGGGACAGGGCTACACCTTC; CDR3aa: CASSLARGQGYTF
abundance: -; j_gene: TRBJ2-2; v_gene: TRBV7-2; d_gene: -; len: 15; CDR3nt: TGTGCCAGCAGCTTTGGGCAGGTCCTCACCGGGGAGCTGTTTTTT; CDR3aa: CASSFGQVLTGELFF
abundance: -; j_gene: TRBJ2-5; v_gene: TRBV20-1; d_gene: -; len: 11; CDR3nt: TGCAGTGCAACACTAGGGGAGACCCAGTACTTC; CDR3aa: CSATLGETQYF
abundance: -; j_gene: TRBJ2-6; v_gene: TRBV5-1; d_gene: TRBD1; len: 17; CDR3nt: TGCGCCAGCAACGAAGGAGACAGGGGTGCTGGGGCCAACGTCCTGACTTTC; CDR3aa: CASNEGDRGAGANVLTF
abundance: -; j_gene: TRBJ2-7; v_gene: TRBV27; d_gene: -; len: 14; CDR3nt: TGTGCCAGCAGTTTAAAGGCAGGGTTGTACGAGCAGTACTTC; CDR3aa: CASSLKAGLYEQYF
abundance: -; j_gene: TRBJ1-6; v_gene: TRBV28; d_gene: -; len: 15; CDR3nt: TGTGCCAGCAGTTTATACAGGGCCAGTGTATCACCCCTCCACTTT; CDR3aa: CASSLYRASVSPLHF
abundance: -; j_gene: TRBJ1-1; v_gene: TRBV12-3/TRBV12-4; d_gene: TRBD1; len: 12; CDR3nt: TGTGCCAGCAGATCGACAGGGAACGCGGCTTTCTTT; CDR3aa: CASRSTGNAAFF
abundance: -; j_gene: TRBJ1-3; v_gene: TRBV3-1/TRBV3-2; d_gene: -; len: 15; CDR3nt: TGTGCCAGCAGCCGAGCCGGAACAGGGGGAAACACCATATATTTT; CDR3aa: CASSRAGTGGNTIYF
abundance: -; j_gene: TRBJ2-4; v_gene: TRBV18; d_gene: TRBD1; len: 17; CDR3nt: TGTGCCAGCTCACCACCTATAGGGACAGGGGGCATGGACATTCAGTACTTC; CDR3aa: CASSPPIGTGGMDIQYF
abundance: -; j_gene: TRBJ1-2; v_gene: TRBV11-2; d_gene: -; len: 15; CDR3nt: TGTGCCAGCAGCCCCATGGGCAGGGGTCTCTATGGCTACACCTTC; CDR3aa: CASSPMGRGLYGYTF
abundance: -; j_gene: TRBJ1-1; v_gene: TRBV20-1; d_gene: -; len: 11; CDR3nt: TGCAGTGCCCCCCGAGGGAGTGAAGCTTTCTTT; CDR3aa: CSAPRGSEAFF
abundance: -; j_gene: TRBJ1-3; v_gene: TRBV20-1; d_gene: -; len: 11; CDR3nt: TGCAGTGCCCGGGGGGGAAACACCATATATTTT; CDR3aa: CSARGGNTIYF
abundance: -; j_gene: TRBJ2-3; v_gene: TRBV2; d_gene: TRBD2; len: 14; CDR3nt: TGTGCCAGCAGTCCTGGACTAGGAACAGATACGCAGTATTTT; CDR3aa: CASSPGLGTDTQYF
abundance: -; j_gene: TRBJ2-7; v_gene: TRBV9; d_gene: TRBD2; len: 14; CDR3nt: TGTGCCAGCAGCGGGGCTAGCGGGGGGTACGAGCAGTACTTC; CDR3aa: CASSGASGGYEQYF
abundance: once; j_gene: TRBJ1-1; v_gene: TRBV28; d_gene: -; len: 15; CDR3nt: TGTGCCAGCAGTTTCCTCGGACAGACATACACTGAAGCTTTCTTT; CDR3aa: CASSFLGQTYTEAFF
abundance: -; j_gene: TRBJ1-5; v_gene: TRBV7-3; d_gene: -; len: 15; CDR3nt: TGTGCCAGCAGCTCCGAACAGTTTAGCAATCAGCCCCAGCATTTT; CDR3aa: CASSSEQFSNQPQHF
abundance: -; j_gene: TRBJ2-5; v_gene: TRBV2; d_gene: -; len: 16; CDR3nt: TGTGCCAGCAGCAGGCAGCGGGCCGGAGGCAAAGAGACCCAGTACTTC; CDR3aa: CASSRQRAGGKETQYF
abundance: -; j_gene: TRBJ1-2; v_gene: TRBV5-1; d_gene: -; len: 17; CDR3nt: TGCGCCAGCAGCTTCGGCCTGACTGTCTCTAACTCCTATGGCTACACCTTC; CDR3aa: CASSFGLTVSNSYGYTF
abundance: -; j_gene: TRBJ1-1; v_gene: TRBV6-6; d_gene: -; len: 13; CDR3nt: TGTGCCAGCAGTCAGAGCGGGGGCACTGAAGCTTTCTTT; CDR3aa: CASSQSGGTEAFF
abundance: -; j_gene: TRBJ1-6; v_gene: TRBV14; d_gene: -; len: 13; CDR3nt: TGTGCCAGCAGCCTGGCTTATAATTCACCCCTCCACTTT; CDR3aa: CASSLAYNSPLHF
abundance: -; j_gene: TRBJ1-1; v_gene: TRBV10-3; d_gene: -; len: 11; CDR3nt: TGTGCCATACAGGGAGTAGGTGAAGCTTTCTTT; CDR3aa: CAIQGVGEAFF
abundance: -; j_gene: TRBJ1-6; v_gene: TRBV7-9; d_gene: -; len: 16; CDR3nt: TGTGCCAGCAGCTTAGCGCTCACTCGCTATAATTCACCCCTCCACTTT; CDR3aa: CASSLALTRYNSPLHF
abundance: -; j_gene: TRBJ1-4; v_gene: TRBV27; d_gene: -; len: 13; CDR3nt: TGTGCCAGCAGTTTTTCGGGGGTTGAAAAACTGTTTTTT; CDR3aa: CASSFSGVEKLFF
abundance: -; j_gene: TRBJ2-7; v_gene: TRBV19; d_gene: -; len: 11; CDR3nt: TGTGCCAGTAGCAGCGGAGACGAGCAGTACTTC; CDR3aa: CASSSGDEQYF
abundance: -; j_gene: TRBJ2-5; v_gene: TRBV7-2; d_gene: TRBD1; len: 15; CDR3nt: TGTGCCAGCAGCTTCCGGGACAGGGGGAGAGAGACCCAGTACTTC; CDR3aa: CASSFRDRGRETQYF
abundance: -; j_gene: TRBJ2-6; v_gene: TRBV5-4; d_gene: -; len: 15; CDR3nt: TGTGCCAGCAGCCCTGAGGCCTATGGGGCCAACGTCCTGACTTTC; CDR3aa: CASSPEAYGANVLTF
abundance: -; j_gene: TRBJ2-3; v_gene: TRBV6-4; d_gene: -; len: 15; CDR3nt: TGTGCCAGCAGTTTTACCGGGACTAGCACAGATACGCAGTATTTT; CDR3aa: CASSFTGTSTDTQYF
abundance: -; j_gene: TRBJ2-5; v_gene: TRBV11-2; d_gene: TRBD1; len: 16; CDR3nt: TGTGCCAGCAGCTTAAGGGACAGGGGAGGAGGAGAGACCCAGTACTTC; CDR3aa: CASSLRDRGGGETQYF
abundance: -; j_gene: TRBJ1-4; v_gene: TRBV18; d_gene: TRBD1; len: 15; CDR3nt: TGTGCCAGCTCACCCCTCGGGACAGGGACTGAAAAACTGTTTTTT; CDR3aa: CASSPLGTGTEKLFF
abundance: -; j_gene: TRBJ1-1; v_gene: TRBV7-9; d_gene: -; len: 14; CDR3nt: TGTGCCAGCAGCCGTGCCCACAGGGACACTGAAGCTTTCTTT; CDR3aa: CASSRAHRDTEAFF
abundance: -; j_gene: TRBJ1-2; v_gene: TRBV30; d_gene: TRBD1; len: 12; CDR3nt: TGTGCCACGAGTTGGGGACAGGGGGGCTACACCTTC; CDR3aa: CATSWGQGGYTF
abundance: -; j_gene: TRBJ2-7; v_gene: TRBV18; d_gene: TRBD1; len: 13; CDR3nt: TGTGCCAGTACGGGGGACAGGGGGGACGAGCAGTACTTC; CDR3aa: CASTGDRGDEQYF
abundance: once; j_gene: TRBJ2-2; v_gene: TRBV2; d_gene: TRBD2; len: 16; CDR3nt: TGTGCCAGCAGAAGGTTGGCGGGGGGGCCAGTCGGGGAGCTGTTTTTT; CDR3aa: CASRRLAGGPVGELFF